The following is a T cell receptor beta chain sequence with its context. Its target is not known. The CDR3 has 18 residues. J was trimmed by 5 bases and V by 1 base; bases with no gene match: 14. Looked up from germline, CDR1 is LNHNV and CDR2 is YYDKDF (reference sequence). They ran version v3.0 of the immunoSEQ assay at survey level. The protocol was immunoSEQ multiplex PCR, while the TCRdb copy is restricted to in-frame clones and leaves out a portion. The table shows 45,000 to 50,000 clones, with about 80% occurring only once. This entry belongs to a study of long-term antiretroviral therapy in people with HIV. Study information: In the earliest collections, sampling predates the 2015 immediate-ART recommendation by about a decade. Findings of the study overall: Although diversity increased after ART, it remained lower than in transplant donor controls.

J is TRBJ2-7 and V is TRBV15; 10 bases are shared with TRBD2. The clonotype comes from a woman under 30 with HIV. Sequencing was performed on unsorted PBMCs, taken 0.8 years after starting antiretroviral therapy. The CDR3, as DNA: TGTGCCACCAGCAGAGGACTAGCGGGCGAGTTGAGGCCCCACGAGCAGTACTTC. Amino acids: CATSRGLAGELRPHEQYF.